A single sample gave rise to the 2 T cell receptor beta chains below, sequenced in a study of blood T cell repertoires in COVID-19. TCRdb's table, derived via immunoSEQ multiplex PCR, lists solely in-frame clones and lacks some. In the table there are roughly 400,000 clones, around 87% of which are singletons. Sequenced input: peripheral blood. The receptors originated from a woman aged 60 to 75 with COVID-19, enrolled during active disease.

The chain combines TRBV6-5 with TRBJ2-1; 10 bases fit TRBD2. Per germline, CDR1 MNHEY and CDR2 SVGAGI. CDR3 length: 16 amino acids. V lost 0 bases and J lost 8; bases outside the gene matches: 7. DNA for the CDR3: TGTGCCAGCAGTTACTCCCTGCTAGCGGGGGTGGATGAGCAGTTCTTC. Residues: CASSYSLLAGVDEQFF.

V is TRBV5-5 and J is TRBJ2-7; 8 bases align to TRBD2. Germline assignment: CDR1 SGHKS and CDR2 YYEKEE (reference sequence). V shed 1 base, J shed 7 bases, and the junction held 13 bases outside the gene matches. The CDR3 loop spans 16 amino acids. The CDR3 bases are TGTGCCAGCAGCTTGCCCAGCGGGGGCGCGGGGGAAGAGCAGTACTTC. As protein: CASSLPSGGAGEEQYF.